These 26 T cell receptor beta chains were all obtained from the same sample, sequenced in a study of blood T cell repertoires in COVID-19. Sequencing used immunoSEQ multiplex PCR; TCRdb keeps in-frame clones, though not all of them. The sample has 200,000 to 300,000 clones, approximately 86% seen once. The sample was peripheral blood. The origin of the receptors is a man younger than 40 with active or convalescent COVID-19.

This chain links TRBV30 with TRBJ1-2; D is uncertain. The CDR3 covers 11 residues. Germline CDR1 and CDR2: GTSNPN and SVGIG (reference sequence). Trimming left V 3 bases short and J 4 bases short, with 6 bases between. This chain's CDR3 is CAWSSSYGYTF. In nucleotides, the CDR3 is TGTGCCTGGAGCTCGAGCTATGGCTACACCTTC.

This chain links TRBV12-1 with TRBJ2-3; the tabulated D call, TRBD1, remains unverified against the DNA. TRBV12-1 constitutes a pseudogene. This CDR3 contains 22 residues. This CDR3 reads CASTFNTGPGPRTTGRADTQYF. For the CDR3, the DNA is TGTGCCAGCACCTTCAACACTGGCCCCGGCCCTCGTACCACAGGGCGGGCAGATACGCAGTATTTT.

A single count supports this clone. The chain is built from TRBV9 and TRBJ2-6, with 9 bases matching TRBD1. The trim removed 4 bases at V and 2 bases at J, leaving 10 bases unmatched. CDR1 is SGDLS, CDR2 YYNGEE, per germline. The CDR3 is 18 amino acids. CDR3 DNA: TGTGCCAGCAGCAAGCGGGACAGGGCGACCACTGGGGCCAACGTCCTGACTTTC. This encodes CASSKRDRATTGANVLTF.

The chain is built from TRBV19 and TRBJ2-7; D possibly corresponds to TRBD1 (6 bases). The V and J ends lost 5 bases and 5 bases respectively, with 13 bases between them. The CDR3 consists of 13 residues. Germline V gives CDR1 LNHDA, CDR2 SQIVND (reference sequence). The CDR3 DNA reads TGTGCCAGTAGTGATCAGGGGATCAACGAGCAGTACTTC. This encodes CASSDQGINEQYF. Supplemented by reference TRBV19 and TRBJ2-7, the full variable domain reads DGGITQSPKYLFRKEGQNVTLSCEQNLNHDAMYWYRQDPGQGLRLIYYSQIVNDFQKGDIAEGYSVSREKKESFPLTVTSAQKNPTAFYLCASSDQGINEQYFGPGTRLTVT.

Here the CDR3 reads CASRSRRGADYEQYF. The CDR3 DNA follows: TGTGCTAGCCGCTCAAGGCGGGGGGCTGACTACGAGCAGTACTTC. The chain carries TRBV12-5 and TRBJ2-7; TRBD2 matches 8 bases. The CDR3 extends over 15 amino acids. The ends lost 9 bases at V and 3 bases at J; junction bases unmatched: 13. Germline V gene data show CDR1 as LGHNT and CDR2 as FRNRAP.

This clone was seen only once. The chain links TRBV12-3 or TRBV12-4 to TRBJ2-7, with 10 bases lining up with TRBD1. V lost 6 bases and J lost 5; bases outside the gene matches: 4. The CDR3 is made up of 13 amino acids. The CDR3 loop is CASRHGTGDEQYF. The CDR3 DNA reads TGTGCCAGCAGGCATGGGACAGGGGACGAGCAGTACTTC.

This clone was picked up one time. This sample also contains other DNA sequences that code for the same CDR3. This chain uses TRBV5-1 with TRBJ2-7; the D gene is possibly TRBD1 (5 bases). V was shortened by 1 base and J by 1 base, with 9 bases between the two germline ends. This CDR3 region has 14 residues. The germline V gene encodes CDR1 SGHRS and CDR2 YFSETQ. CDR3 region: CASSLTGSSYEQYF. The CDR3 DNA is TGCGCCAGCAGCTTGACAGGTAGTTCCTACGAGCAGTACTTC.

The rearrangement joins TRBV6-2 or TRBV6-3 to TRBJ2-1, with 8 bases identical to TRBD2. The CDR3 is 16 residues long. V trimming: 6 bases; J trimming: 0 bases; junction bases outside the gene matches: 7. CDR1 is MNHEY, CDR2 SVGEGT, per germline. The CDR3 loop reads CASSLLAATSYNEQFF. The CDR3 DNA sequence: TGTGCCAGCAGCTTACTAGCGGCGACCTCCTACAATGAGCAGTTCTTC.

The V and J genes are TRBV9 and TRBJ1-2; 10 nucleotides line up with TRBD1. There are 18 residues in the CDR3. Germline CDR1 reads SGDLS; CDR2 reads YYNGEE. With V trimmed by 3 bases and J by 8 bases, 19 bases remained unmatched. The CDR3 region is CASSGRDRGLGTMWGYTF. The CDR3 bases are TGTGCCAGCAGCGGAAGGGACAGGGGATTAGGAACTATGTGGGGCTACACCTTC.

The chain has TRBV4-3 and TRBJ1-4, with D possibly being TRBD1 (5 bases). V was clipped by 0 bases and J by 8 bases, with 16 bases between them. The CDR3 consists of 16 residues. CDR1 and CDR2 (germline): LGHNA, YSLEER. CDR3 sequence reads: CASSQDRGRTSEKLFF. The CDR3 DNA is TGCGCCAGCAGCCAAGATCGAGGGAGGACAAGCGAAAAACTGTTTTTT.

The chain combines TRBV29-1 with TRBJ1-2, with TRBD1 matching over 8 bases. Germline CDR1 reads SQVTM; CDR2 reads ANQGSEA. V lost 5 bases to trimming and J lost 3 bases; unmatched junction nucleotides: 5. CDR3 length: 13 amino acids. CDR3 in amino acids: CSVIETGDYGYTF. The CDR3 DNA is TGCAGCGTTATAGAGACAGGGGACTATGGCTACACCTTC.

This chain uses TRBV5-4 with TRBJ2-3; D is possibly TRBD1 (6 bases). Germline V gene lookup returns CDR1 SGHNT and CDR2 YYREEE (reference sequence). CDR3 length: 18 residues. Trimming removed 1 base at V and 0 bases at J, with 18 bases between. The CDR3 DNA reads TGTGCCAGCAGCTTGCCCCCCAGGGGAGTTGGGAGCACAGATACGCAGTATTTT. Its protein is CASSLPPRGVGSTDTQYF.

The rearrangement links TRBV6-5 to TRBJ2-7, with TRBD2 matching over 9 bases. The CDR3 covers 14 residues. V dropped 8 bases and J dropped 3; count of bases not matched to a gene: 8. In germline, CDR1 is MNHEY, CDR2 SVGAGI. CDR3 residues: CASRDGTSLYEQYF. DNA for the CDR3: TGTGCCAGCCGGGACGGGACTAGCCTCTACGAGCAGTACTTC.

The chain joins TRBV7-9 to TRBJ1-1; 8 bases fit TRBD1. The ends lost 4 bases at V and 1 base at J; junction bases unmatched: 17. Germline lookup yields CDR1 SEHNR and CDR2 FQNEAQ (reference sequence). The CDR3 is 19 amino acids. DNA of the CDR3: TGTGCCAGCAGCTCTCCTCGTCTCTTGGACAGGGATGCGAACACTGAAGCTTTCTTT. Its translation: CASSSPRLLDRDANTEAFF.

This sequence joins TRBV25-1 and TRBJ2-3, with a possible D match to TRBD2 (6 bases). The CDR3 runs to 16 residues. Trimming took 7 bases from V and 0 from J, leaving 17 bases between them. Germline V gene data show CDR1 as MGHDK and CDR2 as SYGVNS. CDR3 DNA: TGTGCCAGCATGGGACTGCGTGGGTGGAGCACAGATACGCAGTATTTT. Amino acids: CASMGLRGWSTDTQYF.

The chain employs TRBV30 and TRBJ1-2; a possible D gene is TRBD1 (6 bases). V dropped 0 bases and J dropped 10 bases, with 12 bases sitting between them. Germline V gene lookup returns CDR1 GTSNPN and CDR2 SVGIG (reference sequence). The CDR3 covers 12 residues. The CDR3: CAWSVVQGFYTF. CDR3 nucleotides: TGTGCCTGGAGTGTTGTACAGGGATTCTACACCTTC.

The DNA for the CDR3 is TGTGCCAGCAGCGCGCCCGGGGAAACTGAAGCTTTCTTT. Residues: CASSAPGETEAFF. The J gene is TRBJ1-1, the V gene TRBV7-6, with D uncertain. The CDR3 has 13 amino acids. Trimming pared 5 bases from V and 5 bases from J, leaving 12 bases between. Germline CDR1 SGHVS, CDR2 FNYEAQ.

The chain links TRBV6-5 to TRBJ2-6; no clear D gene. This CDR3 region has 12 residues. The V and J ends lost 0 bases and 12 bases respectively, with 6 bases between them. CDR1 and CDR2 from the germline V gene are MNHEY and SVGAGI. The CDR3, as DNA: TGTGCCAGCAGTTACTCCACATCCGTCCTGACTTTC. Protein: CASSYSTSVLTF.

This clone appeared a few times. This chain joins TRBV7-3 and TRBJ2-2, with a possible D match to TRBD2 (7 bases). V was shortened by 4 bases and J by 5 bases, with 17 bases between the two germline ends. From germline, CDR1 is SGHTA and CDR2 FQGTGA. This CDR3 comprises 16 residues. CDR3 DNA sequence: TGTGCCAGCAGCTCAATTTCAGGGGAGGGGACCGGGGAGCTGTTTTTT. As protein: CASSSISGEGTGELFF.

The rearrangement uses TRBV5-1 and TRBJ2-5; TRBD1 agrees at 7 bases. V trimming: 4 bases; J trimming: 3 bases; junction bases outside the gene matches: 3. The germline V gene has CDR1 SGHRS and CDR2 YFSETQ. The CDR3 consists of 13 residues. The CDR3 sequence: CASSRDREETQYF. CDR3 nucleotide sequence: TGCGCCAGCAGCCGGGACAGAGAAGAGACCCAGTACTTC.

The CDR3 protein is CASSLGDNPYEQYF. CDR3 bases: TGTGCCAGCAGCTTAGGTGACAACCCCTACGAGCAGTACTTC. The V call is TRBV7-9, the J call TRBJ2-7; D is ambiguous. CDR1 and CDR2 (germline): SEHNR, FQNEAQ (reference sequence). V lost 1 base and J 2 bases, leaving 9 bases between the germline ends. The CDR3 sequence is 14 residues long.

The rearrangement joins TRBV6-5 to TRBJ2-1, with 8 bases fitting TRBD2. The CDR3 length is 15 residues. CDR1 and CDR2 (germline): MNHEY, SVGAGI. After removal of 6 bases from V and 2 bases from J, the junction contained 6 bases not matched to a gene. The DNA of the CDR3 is TGTGCCAGCAGAATAAGCGGGGGACCCTACAATGAGCAGTTCTTC. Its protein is CASRISGGPYNEQFF.

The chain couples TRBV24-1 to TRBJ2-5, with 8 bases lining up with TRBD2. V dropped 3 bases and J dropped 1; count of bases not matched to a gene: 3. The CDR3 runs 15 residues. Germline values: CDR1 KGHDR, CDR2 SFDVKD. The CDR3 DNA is TGTGCCACCAGTGATGTCCGGGGGGGCCAAGAGACCCAGTACTTC. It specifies CATSDVRGGQETQYF.

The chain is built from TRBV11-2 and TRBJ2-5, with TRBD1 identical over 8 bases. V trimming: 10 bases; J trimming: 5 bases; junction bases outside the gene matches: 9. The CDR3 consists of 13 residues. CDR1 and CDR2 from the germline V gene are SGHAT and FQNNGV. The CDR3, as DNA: TGTGCCACAACCAGGGGGCTGGGGGAGACCCAGTACTTC. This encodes CATTRGLGETQYF.

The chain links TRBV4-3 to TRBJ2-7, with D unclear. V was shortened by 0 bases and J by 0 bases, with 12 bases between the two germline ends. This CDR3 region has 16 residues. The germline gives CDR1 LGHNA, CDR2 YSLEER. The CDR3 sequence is CASSQDSTVSSYEQYF. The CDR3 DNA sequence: TGCGCCAGCAGCCAAGATAGCACGGTGAGCTCCTACGAGCAGTACTTC.

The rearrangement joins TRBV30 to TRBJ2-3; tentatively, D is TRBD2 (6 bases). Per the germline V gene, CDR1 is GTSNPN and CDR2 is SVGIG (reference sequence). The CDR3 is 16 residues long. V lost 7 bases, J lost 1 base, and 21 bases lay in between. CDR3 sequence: CAYTLRGGSRTDTQYF. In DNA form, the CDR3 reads TGTGCCTATACCCTCCGGGGAGGCAGCCGCACAGATACGCAGTATTTT.